Below, 28 T cell receptor beta chains from the same sample are listed, as sequenced in a study of shared clonotypes between healthy human individuals. As defined, naive CD8 cells were CD45RO-negative and positively selected for CCR7, with terminally differentiated effector memory CD45RA+ cells excluded. Generated by immunoSEQ multiplex PCR, the TCRdb table keeps only in-frame clones and is missing some. The sample lists approximately 1.9 million clones, about 94% occurring once. Source material: naive CD8+ T cells from PBMCs. The receptor set was obtained from a man aged 18 to 29 in good health. Some clones in this sample may be carry-over from other donors' samples.

The chain combines TRBV4-1 with TRBJ1-1; 12 positions match TRBD1. There are 16 residues in the CDR3. Per the germline V gene, CDR1 is MGHRA and CDR2 is YSYEKL. V dropped 3 bases and J dropped 6; count of bases not matched to a gene: 8. CDR3 bases: TGCGCCAGCAGCCACATCCAGGGGACAGGGGGCGCTGAAGCTTTCTTT. This encodes CASSHIQGTGGAEAFF.

DNA for the CDR3: TGTGCCAGCAGTCCAGCGGGAGTGGTCGACGAGCAGTACTTC. Translating it yields CASSPAGVVDEQYF. The rearrangement joins TRBV27 to TRBJ2-7, with 8 bases lining up with TRBD2. CDR1 is MNHEY, CDR2 SMNVEV, per germline (reference sequence). The CDR3 is 14 amino acids. The V and J ends lost 5 bases and 5 bases, in that order; junction bases with no gene match: 8.

As regards this clone: In the same sample, other DNA sequences code for this CDR3. This chain joins TRBV6-5 and TRBJ2-7, with 9 bases matching TRBD2. V lost 2 bases to trimming and J lost 3 bases; unmatched junction nucleotides: 2. CDR3 length equals 14 residues. Germline CDR1 MNHEY, CDR2 SVGAGI. The CDR3 loop reads CASSYGGRGYEQYF. The CDR3, as DNA: TGTGCCAGCAGTTACGGCGGGAGGGGCTACGAGCAGTACTTC.

This clone was seen just once. V is TRBV9 and J is TRBJ1-1; no clear D. The CDR3 loop spans 13 amino acids. The V gene lost 0 bases and the J gene lost 7 bases, with 10 bases spanning the gap. Germline V gene data show CDR1 as SGDLS and CDR2 as YYNGEE. The CDR3 region is CASSVVPGNEAFF. CDR3 nucleotide sequence: TGTGCCAGCAGCGTAGTACCGGGAAATGAAGCTTTCTTT.

A word on this clone: This same CDR3 is encoded by further DNA sequences in the sample. CDR3 sequence: CASSSLDEQFF. CDR3 bases: TGTGCCAGCAGCTCCCTAGATGAGCAGTTCTTC. The chain has TRBV7-9 and TRBJ2-1; no reliable D call. The germline V gene encodes CDR1 SEHNR and CDR2 FQNEAQ (reference sequence). Trimming removed 4 bases from V and 8 bases from J, with 6 bases in between. The CDR3 loop spans 11 amino acids. Looking up the rest from reference TRBV7-9 and TRBJ2-1 gives the full variable domain: DTGVSQNPRHKITKRGQNVTFRCDPISEHNRLYWYRQTLGQGPEFLTYFQNEAQLEKSRLLSDRFSAERPKGSFSTLEIQRTEQGDSAMYLCASSSLDEQFFGPGTRLTVL.

V gene TRBV7-9 combines with J gene TRBJ1-2; D not resolved. The CDR3 extends over 14 amino acids. The germline V gene has CDR1 SEHNR and CDR2 FQNEAQ (reference sequence). With 5 bases removed from V and 8 bases from J, the gap between germline ends came to 18 bases. The CDR3 DNA follows: TGTGCCAGCAGCCTACCCACGAGGGTTGGAGGCTACACCTTC. The encoded protein is CASSLPTRVGGYTF.

The chain carries TRBV5-4 and TRBJ1-1; D unresolved. The length of the CDR3 is 12 residues. Germline V gene sequence: CDR1 SGHNT, CDR2 YYREEE (reference sequence). Deletions cut 5 bases from V and 1 base from J, with 6 bases between. CDR3 loop: CASSTQNTEAFF. The CDR3 nucleotides are TGTGCCAGCAGTACCCAGAACACTGAAGCTTTCTTT. Full variable domain (missing parts from reference TRBV5-4 and TRBJ1-1): ETGVTQSPTHLIKTRGQQVTLRCSSQSGHNTVSWYQQALGQGPQFIFQYYREEENGRGNFPPRFSGLQFPNYSSELNVNALELDDSALYLCASSTQNTEAFFGQGTRLTVV.

This rearrangement joins TRBV6-5 to TRBJ2-7; D uncertain. Per germline, CDR1 MNHEY and CDR2 SVGAGI. Trimming removed 3 bases from V and 4 bases from J, with 13 bases in between. The CDR3 spans 14 residues. The CDR3 protein is CASSYGRTPYEQYF. In DNA form, the CDR3 reads TGTGCCAGCAGTTATGGCCGAACCCCATACGAGCAGTACTTC.

The chain is built from TRBV2 and TRBJ1-5; D gene ambiguous. The CDR3 runs 15 residues. Trimming stripped 4 bases from V and 0 bases from J, with 10 bases between. Germline V lookup: CDR1 SNHLY, CDR2 FYNNEI. The DNA of the CDR3 is TGTGCCAGCAGTGTATGGGGAAATAGCAATCAGCCCCAGCATTTT. Its translation is CASSVWGNSNQPQHF. The full variable domain, with the rest looked up from reference TRBV2 and TRBJ1-5, is EPEVTQTPSHQVTQMGQEVILRCVPISNHLYFYWYRQILGQKVEFLVSFYNNEISEKSEIFDDQFSVERPDGSNFTLKIRSTKLEDSAMYFCASSVWGNSNQPQHFGDGTRLSIL.

V is TRBV10-3 and J is TRBJ1-1, with D possibly being TRBD1 (5 bases). V gave up 4 bases and J gave up 1 base, with 16 bases separating them. This CDR3 has 16 residues. CDR1 and CDR2 (germline): ENHRY, SYGVKD. CDR3: CAISGLGGRGNTEAFF. In DNA, the CDR3 is TGTGCCATCAGTGGCCTCGGGGGTAGGGGGAACACTGAAGCTTTCTTT.

This sequence joins TRBV5-1 and TRBJ2-1; D remains ambiguous. From germline, CDR1 is SGHRS and CDR2 YFSETQ. The CDR3 covers 16 residues. The germline V and J ends were trimmed by 2 bases and 1 base, with 13 bases remaining between them. CDR3: CASSLVARRSYNEQFF. As DNA, the CDR3 is TGCGCCAGCAGCTTAGTGGCTCGGCGGTCCTACAATGAGCAGTTCTTC.

V is TRBV9 and J is TRBJ2-7; 9 nucleotides line up with TRBD1. This CDR3 contains 15 residues. With V trimmed by 0 bases and J by 3 bases, 4 bases remained unmatched. Per the germline V gene, CDR1 is SGDLS and CDR2 is YYNGEE. CDR3 sequence (DNA): TGTGCCAGCAGCGTAGGGACAGGGGTTTTCTACGAGCAGTACTTC. Protein product: CASSVGTGVFYEQYF.

J is TRBJ1-3 and V is TRBV9; 8 bases match TRBD1. Trimming cost V 3 bases and J 4 bases; bases outside gene matches: 3. The CDR3 runs to 14 residues. CDR1 and CDR2 (germline): SGDLS, YYNGEE. CDR3 sequence reads: CASSGGTGGNTIYF. CDR3 nucleotides: TGTGCCAGCAGCGGAGGGACAGGCGGAAACACCATATATTTT.

V gene TRBV27 combines with J gene TRBJ1-4, with 12 bases identical to TRBD1. Trimming at V came to 5 bases and at J to 9 bases, leaving 4 bases not matched to a gene. Per germline, CDR1 MNHEY and CDR2 SMNVEV (reference sequence). This CDR3 region has 14 residues. CDR3 coding DNA: TGTGCCAGCAGTATCCGGGACAGGGGGCAAAAACTGTTTTTT. As protein: CASSIRDRGQKLFF.

This clone was seen only once. The chain links TRBV4-1 to TRBJ2-7; a weak D match, TRBD1 (5 bases). Germline V gives CDR1 MGHRA, CDR2 YSYEKL. Trimming pared 2 bases from V and 5 bases from J, leaving 19 bases between. The CDR3 totals 16 residues. The CDR3 DNA sequence: TGCGCCAGCAGCCAAAACCCCGGGTCCACAGGCCACGAGCAGTACTTC. As protein: CASSQNPGSTGHEQYF.

The V gene is TRBV28, the J gene TRBJ1-5, with D possibly TRBD1 on 6 matching bases. CDR1 MDHEN and CDR2 SYDVKM come from the germline V gene. Trimming left V 6 bases short and J 3 bases short, with 18 bases between. The CDR3 length is 16 residues. DNA of the CDR3: TGTGCCAGCAGCCAAAGAGGGGGGTGGGTCAATCAGCCCCAGCATTTT. Its protein is CASSQRGGWVNQPQHF.

This rearrangement joins TRBV27 to TRBJ1-1, with a tentative D call TRBD1 (6 bases). CDR1 is MNHEY and CDR2 is SMNVEV in the germline V gene (reference sequence). V was trimmed by 3 bases and J by 4 bases, leaving 15 bases between them. The CDR3 is made up of 15 amino acids. The CDR3 spells CASSLGAGPPTEAFF. The CDR3 nucleotides are TGTGCCAGCAGTTTGGGGGCGGGGCCTCCCACTGAAGCTTTCTTT.

V and J are TRBV19 and TRBJ1-1; D is unclear. This CDR3 contains 13 residues. CDR1 is LNHDA, CDR2 SQIVND, per germline (reference sequence). The V and J ends lost 5 bases and 5 bases respectively, with 12 bases between them. CDR3 DNA sequence: TGTGCCAGTAGTCCTATGGGGTGGACTGAAGCTTTCTTT. Protein sequence: CASSPMGWTEAFF.

CDR3 sequence reads: CASSVTGEGVEPQHF. CDR3 DNA: TGTGCCAGCAGCGTGACAGGGGAAGGGGTCGAGCCCCAGCATTTT. The chain employs TRBV9 and TRBJ1-5; 8 nucleotides line up with TRBD1. CDR1 and CDR2 (germline): SGDLS, YYNGEE. The junction had 9 bases not matched to a gene; V was cut back by 2 bases and J by 8 bases. This CDR3 comprises 15 residues.

Here the CDR3 reads CASSSRVDYNEQFF. The CDR3 nucleotides read TGTGCCAGCTCCAGTAGAGTCGACTACAATGAGCAGTTCTTC. V usage is TRBV27 and J usage is TRBJ2-1, with D unresolved. V was cut by 8 bases and J by 3 bases, with 14 bases left in between. The CDR3 consists of 14 residues. CDR1 is MNHEY, CDR2 SMNVEV, per germline (reference sequence).

The rearrangement uses TRBV10-3 and TRBJ2-7; perhaps TRBD1 as D (5 bases). The CDR3 has 13 residues. Trimming left V 4 bases short and J 3 bases short, with 10 bases between. Germline V gene sequence: CDR1 ENHRY, CDR2 SYGVKD. The CDR3 coding sequence is TGTGCCATCAGTGTTTGGCAGGGCTACGAGCAGTACTTC. Protein product: CAISVWQGYEQYF.

As to this clone: One end of the junction fails to match germline, which may point to a read error. This chain joins TRBV11-2 and TRBJ2-7, with D perhaps matching TRBD2 (6 bases). The V gene's germline CDR1 is SGHAT and CDR2 FQNNGV. The CDR3 sequence is 15 residues long. The CDR3 DNA sequence: TGTGCCAGCAGATTAGCGGCAGGTAGCGCCTACGAGCAGTACTTC. Its protein product is CASRLAAGSAYEQYF.

In its sample, this clone was seen once. The rearrangement uses TRBV2 and TRBJ1-5; no firm D call. Looked up from germline, CDR1 is SNHLY and CDR2 is FYNNEI. The CDR3 is made up of 14 amino acids. Trimming cost V 6 bases and J 7 bases, with 16 bases left between them. The CDR3 sequence is CASSLVRGGQPQHF. In DNA, the CDR3 is TGTGCCAGCAGCCTTGTGCGAGGAGGGCAGCCCCAGCATTTT.

This chain connects TRBV27 to TRBJ2-2; TRBD1 matches 7 bases. V dropped 5 bases and J dropped 7; count of bases not matched to a gene: 28. Germline V gene data show CDR1 as MNHEY and CDR2 as SMNVEV (reference sequence). The CDR3 is made up of 21 amino acids. For the CDR3, the DNA is TGTGCCAGCAGTCCAACCGGATCCGCGACAGGGAGCGGTTCCCCGCTCGGGGAGCTGTTTTTT. It encodes CASSPTGSATGSGSPLGELFF.

This clone was seen just once. The chain is built from TRBV7-9 and TRBJ2-1, with a weak D call TRBD2 (5 bases). The V gene lost 6 bases and the J gene lost 8 bases, with 20 bases spanning the gap. Germline lookup yields CDR1 SEHNR and CDR2 FQNEAQ (reference sequence). This CDR3 is built from 15 residues. The CDR3 loop reads CASSSHQRLSDEQFF. In nucleotides, the CDR3 is TGTGCCAGCAGTTCCCATCAGCGGTTGTCGGATGAGCAGTTCTTC. Full variable domain (missing parts from reference TRBV7-9 and TRBJ2-1): DTGVSQNPRHKITKRGQNVTFRCDPISEHNRLYWYRQTLGQGPEFLTYFQNEAQLEKSRLLSDRFSAERPKGSFSTLEIQRTEQGDSAMYLCASSSHQRLSDEQFFGPGTRLTVL.

V is TRBV11-2 and J is TRBJ1-4; D may be TRBD1 (5 bases). The V and J ends lost 0 bases and 4 bases respectively, with 9 bases between them. CDR1 is SGHAT, CDR2 FQNNGV, per germline. The CDR3 contains 15 residues. CDR3 residues: CASSLDWGINEKLFF. In nucleotides, the CDR3 is TGTGCCAGCAGCTTAGATTGGGGGATTAATGAAAAACTGTTTTTT.

This chain uses TRBV7-9 with TRBJ2-6; a possible D gene is TRBD2 (6 bases). The CDR3 has 19 amino acids. Trimming removed 2 bases from V and 1 base from J, with 18 bases in between. Looked up from germline, CDR1 is SEHNR and CDR2 is FQNEAQ (reference sequence). The CDR3 spells CASSLFALQEGSGANVLTF. The CDR3 DNA reads TGTGCCAGCAGCTTATTTGCCTTACAGGAGGGGTCTGGGGCCAACGTCCTGACTTTC.

The chain employs TRBV2 and TRBJ2-1; no clear D gene. V dropped 5 bases and J dropped 0 bases, with 14 bases sitting between them. The CDR3 totals 16 residues. Per germline, CDR1 SNHLY and CDR2 FYNNEI. DNA for the CDR3: TGTGCCAGCAGTCGGGTTTCTATTAGCTCCTACAATGAGCAGTTCTTC. Its translation is CASSRVSISSYNEQFF. The full variable domain, rest sourced from reference TRBV2 and TRBJ2-1, is EPEVTQTPSHQVTQMGQEVILRCVPISNHLYFYWYRQILGQKVEFLVSFYNNEISEKSEIFDDQFSVERPDGSNFTLKIRSTKLEDSAMYFCASSRVSISSYNEQFFGPGTRLTVL.